This passage covers 6 T cell receptor beta chains from one sample sequenced in a study of shared clonotypes between healthy human individuals. The repertoire was sequenced with immunoSEQ multiplex PCR; TCRdb's copy has only in-frame clones and lacks some. The data hold about 2.2 million clones, with 85% to 95% observed a single time. The naive CD8 subset, CD45RO-negative cells positively selected for CCR7, excluded terminally differentiated effector memory CD45RA+ cells. Sequenced sample: naive CD8+ T cells from PBMCs. These receptor sequences come from a man aged 18 to 30 in good health. Some clones in this sample may be carry-over from other donors' samples.

The chain has TRBV19 and TRBJ1-5, with a weak D call TRBD1 (5 bases). The V end was cut by 3 bases, the J end by 5 bases, with 14 bases between. Germline V lookup: CDR1 LNHDA, CDR2 SQIVND (reference sequence). CDR3 length: 15 amino acids. DNA of the CDR3: TGTGCCAGTAGTATCGGGACCCCCTGGTATCAGCCCCAGCATTTT. Protein: CASSIGTPWYQPQHF.

CDR3 DNA sequence: TGCGCCAGCAGCCCTATAGGGGACAGGGTTTACTACGAGCAGTACTTC. This encodes CASSPIGDRVYYEQYF. This chain links TRBV5-1 with TRBJ2-7; 9 bases are shared with TRBD1. Germline values: CDR1 SGHRS, CDR2 YFSETQ. The CDR3 totals 16 residues. Trimming removed 4 bases from V and 3 bases from J; junction bases left unmatched: 11.

This clone was seen once. The V gene is TRBV27, the J gene TRBJ2-7; D unclear. The CDR3 is 14 amino acids. Germline-derived CDR1 and CDR2 are MNHEY and SMNVEV (reference sequence). With 8 bases removed from V and 2 bases from J, the gap between germline ends came to 16 bases. The CDR3 nucleotides read TGTGCCAGCCGCAACCCCCAGGAAACCTACGAGCAGTACTTC. As protein: CASRNPQETYEQYF.

The CDR3 sequence is CASSRGPGGANVLTF. The CDR3 bases are TGTGCCAGCAGCAGGGGGCCGGGAGGGGCCAACGTCCTGACTTTC. V gene TRBV7-9 combines with J gene TRBJ2-6; 7 bases line up with TRBD1. The CDR3 is 15 residues long. Looked up from germline, CDR1 is SEHNR and CDR2 is FQNEAQ (reference sequence). J lost 4 bases, V lost 5 bases, and 5 bases had no gene match. The full variable domain, completed using reference TRBV7-9 and TRBJ2-6, is DTGVSQNPRHKITKRGQNVTFRCDPISEHNRLYWYRQTLGQGPEFLTYFQNEAQLEKSRLLSDRFSAERPKGSFSTLEIQRTEQGDSAMYLCASSRGPGGANVLTFGAGSRLTVL.

This chain joins TRBV11-2 and TRBJ2-7; D possibly corresponds to TRBD2 (6 bases). V was pared by 3 bases and J by 3 bases, with 9 bases between. From germline, CDR1 is SGHAT and CDR2 FQNNGV. CDR3 length: 13 residues. CDR3 amino acids: CASSLEGNYEQYF. The CDR3 coding sequence is TGTGCCAGCAGCTTGGAGGGGAACTACGAGCAGTACTTC.

The V call is TRBV10-2, the J call TRBJ2-5, with 14 bases fitting TRBD2. CDR1 is WSHSY and CDR2 is SAAADI in the germline V gene. V trimming: 2 bases; J trimming: 4 bases; junction bases outside the gene matches: 9. This CDR3 region has 18 residues. CDR3 nucleotides: TGCGCCAGCAGTGAGCCGGGACTAGCGGGAGTCTTGGGAGAGACCCAGTACTTC. The encoded protein is CASSEPGLAGVLGETQYF.